This note documents a single T cell receptor (beta chain) sequence. The germline CDR1 and CDR2 sequences are LNHNV and YYDKDF (reference sequence). The CDR3 spans 15 residues. With 4 bases clipped from V and 0 bases from J, the junction kept 3 bases outside the gene matches. The data derive from a study of blood T cell repertoires in COVID-19. Sequenced by immunoSEQ multiplex PCR; TCRdb stores in-frame clones only, minus some. This sample has 250,000 to 300,000 clones, with roughly 83% found just once. The rearrangement links TRBV15 to TRBJ1-1; the match to TRBD1 covers 9 bases. The sample was peripheral blood. The TCR originated in a man aged 60 to 75 who had recovered from COVID-19. The CDR3: CATSIDRGVNTEAFF. For the CDR3, the DNA is TGTGCCACCAGCATCGACAGGGGGGTGAACACTGAAGCTTTCTTT.